This TCR beta chain was captured in a study of blood T cell repertoires in COVID-19. Method: immunoSEQ multiplex PCR; TCRdb's copy keeps in-frame clones and lacks some. The sample lists 80,000 to 95,000 clones, about 84% occurring once. Trimming at V came to 2 bases and at J to 0 bases, leaving 9 bases not matched to a gene. This CDR3 comprises 17 residues. Germline assignment: CDR1 MRHNA and CDR2 SNTAGT. The chain couples TRBV6-4 to TRBJ1-2; 7 bases line up with TRBD1. The sequencing input was peripheral blood. The TCR comes from a man older than 75 with active or convalescent COVID-19. CDR3 in DNA: TGTGCCAGCAGTGACCCAGGGGGGTCGCAAGCTAACTATGGCTACACCTTC. Encoded protein: CASSDPGGSQANYGYTF.